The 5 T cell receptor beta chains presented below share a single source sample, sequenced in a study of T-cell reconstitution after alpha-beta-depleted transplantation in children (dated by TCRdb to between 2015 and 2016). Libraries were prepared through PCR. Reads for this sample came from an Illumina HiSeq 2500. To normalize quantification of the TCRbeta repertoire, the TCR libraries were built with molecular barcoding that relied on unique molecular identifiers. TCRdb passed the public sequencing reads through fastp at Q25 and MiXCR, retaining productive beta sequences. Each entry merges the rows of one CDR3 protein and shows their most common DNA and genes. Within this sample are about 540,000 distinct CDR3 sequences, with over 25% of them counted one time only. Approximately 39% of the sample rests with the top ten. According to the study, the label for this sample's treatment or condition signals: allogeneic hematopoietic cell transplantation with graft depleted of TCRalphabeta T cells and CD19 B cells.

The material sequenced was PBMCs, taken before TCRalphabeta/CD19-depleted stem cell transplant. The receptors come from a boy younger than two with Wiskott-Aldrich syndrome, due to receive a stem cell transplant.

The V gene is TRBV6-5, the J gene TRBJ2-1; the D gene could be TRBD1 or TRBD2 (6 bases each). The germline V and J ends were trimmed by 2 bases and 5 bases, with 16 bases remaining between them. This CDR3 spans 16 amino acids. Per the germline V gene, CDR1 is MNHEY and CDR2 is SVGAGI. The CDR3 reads CASSYRWGAVNNEQFF. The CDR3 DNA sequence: TGTGCCAGCAGTTACCGTTGGGGGGCCGTTAACAATGAGCAGTTCTTC.

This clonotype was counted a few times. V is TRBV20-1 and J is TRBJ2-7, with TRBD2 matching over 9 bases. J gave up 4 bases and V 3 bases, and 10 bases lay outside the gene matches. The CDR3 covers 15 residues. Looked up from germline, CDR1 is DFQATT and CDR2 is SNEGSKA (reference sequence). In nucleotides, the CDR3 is TGCAGTGCTAGCCGACGTATAGCGGGAGCTTACGAGCAGTACTTC. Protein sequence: CSASRRIAGAYEQYF.

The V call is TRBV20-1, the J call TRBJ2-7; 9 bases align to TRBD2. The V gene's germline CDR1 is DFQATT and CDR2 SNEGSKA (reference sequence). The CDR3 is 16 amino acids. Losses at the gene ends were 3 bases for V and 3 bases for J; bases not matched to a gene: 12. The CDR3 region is CSARTGTSIFRYEQYF. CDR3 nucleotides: TGCAGTGCTAGGACCGGGACTAGCATTTTCCGCTACGAGCAGTACTTC.

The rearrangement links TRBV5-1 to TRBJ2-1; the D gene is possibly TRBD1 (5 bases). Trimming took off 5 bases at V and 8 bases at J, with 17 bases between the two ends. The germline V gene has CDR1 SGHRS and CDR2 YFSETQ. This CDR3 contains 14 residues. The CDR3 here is CASSPTRQGYEQFF. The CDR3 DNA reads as TGCGCCAGCAGTCCTACTCGTCAGGGCTATGAGCAGTTCTTC.

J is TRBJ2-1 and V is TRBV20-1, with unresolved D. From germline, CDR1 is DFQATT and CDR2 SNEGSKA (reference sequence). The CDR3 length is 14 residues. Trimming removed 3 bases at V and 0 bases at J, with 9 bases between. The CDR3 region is CSASRRHSYNEQFF. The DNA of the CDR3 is TGCAGTGCTAGCAGGCGGCACTCCTACAATGAGCAGTTCTTC.